Presented here are 21 T cell receptor beta chains from one specimen sequenced in a study of blood T cell repertoires in COVID-19. Data came from immunoSEQ multiplex PCR; TCRdb stores just in-frame clones and leaves some out. The top ten hold approximately 1.2% of the sample, which has about 210,000 clones, 90% to 95% seen once. The sequencing input was peripheral blood. These receptors were taken from a man aged 25-40 years with acute or convalescent COVID-19.

The rearrangement uses TRBV7-3 and TRBJ2-1, with a possible D match to TRBD1 (5 bases). The V and J ends lost 3 bases and 8 bases respectively, with 11 bases between them. The CDR3 is 13 residues long. Looked up from germline, CDR1 is SGHTA and CDR2 is FQGTGA. CDR3 coding DNA: TGTGCCAGCAGCTTTAGTTGGGGCTATGAGCAGTTCTTC. Translated, it gives CASSFSWGYEQFF.

The CDR3 DNA follows: TGTGCCAGCAGCTTACTAACAGGGGGGACAGATACGCAGTATTTT. Protein sequence: CASSLLTGGTDTQYF. The chain employs TRBV7-9 and TRBJ2-3; 8 positions match TRBD1. V dropped 2 bases and J dropped 3; count of bases not matched to a gene: 4. The V gene's germline CDR1 is SEHNR and CDR2 FQNEAQ (reference sequence). CDR3 length equals 15 residues. The complete variable domain, with remaining parts taken from reference TRBV7-9 and TRBJ2-3, reads DTGVSQNPRHKITKRGQNVTFRCDPISEHNRLYWYRQTLGQGPEFLTYFQNEAQLEKSRLLSDRFSAERPKGSFSTLEIQRTEQGDSAMYLCASSLLTGGTDTQYFGPGTRLTVL.

V is TRBV5-1 and J is TRBJ2-2, with 8 bases that match TRBD1. The CDR3 consists of 15 residues. Looked up from germline, CDR1 is SGHRS and CDR2 is YFSETQ. With 1 base clipped from V and 3 bases from J, the junction kept 2 bases outside the gene matches. The CDR3 region is CASSLLGQDTGELFF. Here the CDR3 DNA reads TGCGCCAGCAGCTTGTTGGGACAGGACACCGGGGAGCTGTTTTTT.

The chain recombines TRBV19 with TRBJ2-7, with 10 bases fitting TRBD1. The CDR3 is 13 amino acids. The germline gives CDR1 LNHDA, CDR2 SQIVND (reference sequence). V shed 5 bases and J 3 bases; nucleotides not matched to a gene: 1. The DNA of the CDR3 is TGTGCCAGTAGTCGGGACAGGGGCTACGAGCAGTACTTC. Its protein is CASSRDRGYEQYF.

V is TRBV18 and J is TRBJ2-7, with 7 nucleotides matching TRBD2. Trimming cost V 1 base and J 5 bases; bases outside gene matches: 8. The germline V gene has CDR1 KGHSH and CDR2 LQKENI. The CDR3 runs 15 residues. CDR3 sequence: CASSPQKLAAHEQYF. The CDR3, as DNA: TGTGCCAGCTCACCACAGAAGCTAGCGGCCCACGAGCAGTACTTC.

This chain connects TRBV2 to TRBJ2-1; TRBD2 matches 14 bases. V gave up 4 bases and J gave up 4 bases; unmatched junction bases: 3. The germline CDR1 and CDR2 sequences are SNHLY and FYNNEI. This CDR3 contains 16 residues. CDR3 residues: CASSGTSGRRYNEQFF. The DNA of the CDR3 is TGTGCCAGCAGTGGGACTAGCGGGAGGCGGTACAATGAGCAGTTCTTC.

The chain recombines TRBV14 with TRBJ2-7; 9 bases line up with TRBD2. The CDR3 totals 17 residues. Germline V gene lookup returns CDR1 SGHDN and CDR2 FVKESK. With 3 bases clipped from V and 4 bases from J, the junction kept 13 bases outside the gene matches. CDR3 loop: CASSHGLAGPMEYEQYF. In DNA, the CDR3 is TGTGCCAGCAGCCACGGGCTAGCGGGACCTATGGAATACGAGCAGTACTTC.

The chain uses TRBV15 and TRBJ2-1, with TRBD2 matching over 13 bases. Unmatched junction bases numbered 5, after V lost 2 bases and J lost 4 bases. Germline V lookup: CDR1 LNHNV, CDR2 YYDKDF (reference sequence). This CDR3 contains 17 residues. In DNA form, the CDR3 reads TGTGCCACCAGCAGACCCACTAGCGGGGGGGCTTACAATGAGCAGTTCTTC. This sequence encodes CATSRPTSGGAYNEQFF.

The V call is TRBV30, the J call TRBJ2-1; D not resolved. There are 12 residues in the CDR3. The germline V gene encodes CDR1 GTSNPN and CDR2 SVGIG (reference sequence). Trimming shortened V by 0 bases and J by 4 bases, and 4 bases separated the two germline ends. CDR3 nucleotides: TGTGCCTGGAGTGTACAGTACAATGAGCAGTTCTTC. It translates to CAWSVQYNEQFF.

In DNA, the CDR3 is TGTGCCAGCAGTGAACAGAAATACAATGAGCAGTTCTTC. It translates to CASSEQKYNEQFF. The V and J genes are TRBV6-1 and TRBJ2-1; D not resolved. Per the germline V gene, CDR1 is MNHNS and CDR2 is SASEGT. The CDR3 spans 13 residues. Trimming left V 2 bases short and J 4 bases short, with 6 bases between.

The chain recombines TRBV5-1 with TRBJ2-3; 9 nucleotides line up with TRBD1. This CDR3 spans 13 amino acids. With V trimmed by 4 bases and J by 6 bases, 3 bases remained unmatched. Germline V gives CDR1 SGHRS, CDR2 YFSETQ. The CDR3 nucleotides read TGCGCCAGCAGCCTTGGACAGGGGGATACGCAGTATTTT. Translated, it gives CASSLGQGDTQYF.

This chain joins TRBV5-8 and TRBJ2-5, with TRBD1 identical over 7 bases. The J segment lost 4 bases and the V segment lost 3 bases, leaving 3 bases of the junction unmatched. Germline V CDR1 and CDR2: SGHTS, YDEGEE. This CDR3 is built from 13 residues. Here the CDR3 reads CASSSDRRETQYF. Written as DNA, the CDR3 is TGTGCCAGCAGCTCGGACAGGCGAGAGACCCAGTACTTC.

In regard to this clone: Additional DNA sequences in this sample encode the identical CDR3. V usage is TRBV6-5 and J usage is TRBJ1-5; possibly TRBD1 for D (6 bases). The CDR3 contains 14 residues. V shed 2 bases and J shed 7 bases, with 12 bases lying between them. CDR1 and CDR2 from the germline V gene are MNHEY and SVGAGI. Written as DNA, the CDR3 is TGTGCCAGCAGTTACACGGGACAAGGACAGCCCCAGCATTTT. Translation gives CASSYTGQGQPQHF.

The chain couples TRBV7-3 to TRBJ1-5, with D uncertain. Germline CDR1 SGHTA, CDR2 FQGTGA. The CDR3 runs to 13 residues. Trimming took off 1 base at V and 3 bases at J, with 4 bases between the two ends. The CDR3 is CASSLSHNQPQHF. The CDR3 nucleotides read TGTGCCAGCAGCTTAAGTCACAATCAGCCCCAGCATTTT.

The chain couples TRBV4-1 to TRBJ2-1; TRBD2 matches 9 bases. The CDR3 contains 19 residues. CDR1 is MGHRA, CDR2 YSYEKL, per germline. V gave up 0 bases and J gave up 1 base; unmatched junction bases: 10. The CDR3 bases are TGCGCCAGCAGCCAAGACGCCAGCGGGGGGTTCCCTTCCTACAATGAGCAGTTCTTC. Its protein product is CASSQDASGGFPSYNEQFF.

The chain links TRBV11-2 to TRBJ1-3; TRBD1 matches at 8 bases. V lost 5 bases and J lost 4; bases outside the gene matches: 7. Per germline, CDR1 SGHAT and CDR2 FQNNGV. The CDR3 runs to 15 residues. CDR3 sequence reads: CASSAGQGDGNTIYF. The CDR3 nucleotides are TGTGCCAGCAGCGCAGGACAGGGTGACGGAAACACCATATATTTT.

The chain joins TRBV11-2 to TRBJ1-1; TRBD1 might be the D (6 bases). Deletions cut 1 base from V and 0 bases from J, with 21 bases between. This CDR3 spans 19 amino acids. Germline lookup yields CDR1 SGHAT and CDR2 FQNNGV. CDR3 nucleotides: TGTGCCAGCAGCTTAGGAGGTCGGCGGGGGGGGCCTTTGAACACTGAAGCTTTCTTT. As protein: CASSLGGRRGGPLNTEAFF.

The rearrangement uses TRBV7-3 and TRBJ2-6, with a possible D match to TRBD2 (5 bases). Trimming stripped 4 bases from V and 0 bases from J, with 13 bases between. The CDR3 totals 17 residues. Germline CDR1 and CDR2: SGHTA and FQGTGA. The CDR3 spells CASSSLGRDSGANVLTF. The CDR3 nucleotides read TGTGCCAGCAGCTCCCTAGGACGGGACTCTGGGGCCAACGTCCTGACTTTC. The full variable domain, in which reference TRBV7-3 and TRBJ2-6 provide the parts outside the CDR3, is GAGVSQTPSNKVTEKGKYVELRCDPISGHTALYWYRQSLGQGPEFLIYFQGTGAADDSGLPNDRFFAVRPEGSVSTLKIQRTERGDSAVYLCASSSLGRDSGANVLTFGAGSRLTVL.

The chain recombines TRBV28 with TRBJ2-7; 10 positions agree with TRBD1. The germline gives CDR1 MDHEN, CDR2 SYDVKM. Losses at the gene ends were 6 bases for V and 0 bases for J; bases not matched to a gene: 5. The CDR3 has 15 residues. Here the CDR3 DNA reads TGTGCCAGCAGACAACGACAGGGGGCCTCCTACGAGCAGTACTTC. Amino acids: CASRQRQGASYEQYF.

J is TRBJ1-5 and V is TRBV6-6, with 8 nucleotides matching TRBD1. The germline V gene has CDR1 MNHNY and CDR2 SVGAGI (reference sequence). The CDR3 consists of 14 residues. The V gene end was trimmed by 5 bases and the J gene end by 6 bases; junction bases not matched to a gene: 6. Here the CDR3 reads CASSQSGGTQPQHF. The DNA for the CDR3 is TGTGCCAGCAGTCAATCAGGGGGCACTCAGCCCCAGCATTTT.

The chain carries TRBV6-5 and TRBJ1-3, with 9 bases aligning to TRBD1. V shed 6 bases and J 4 bases; nucleotides not matched to a gene: 4. The CDR3 sequence is 14 residues long. Germline loops: CDR1 MNHEY, CDR2 SVGAGI. The CDR3 is CASSRGQGGNTIYF. The DNA of the CDR3 is TGTGCCAGCAGCCGGGGACAGGGAGGAAACACCATATATTTT.